This TCR beta chain is from a study of blood T cells in healthy people across ages. For the study at large: Per every two T cells, about one barcoded beta molecule was captured by template switching.

A note on this clonotype: Its matching antigen is unknown.

A second PCR, run for roughly 7 to 12 cycles, used a sample-barcoded 5' primer plus a J-beta primer mix. A single record per CDR3 protein comes from TCRdb applying MiXCR to the 5' RACE reads. This sample has over a million distinct CDR3 sequences, with roughly 59% found just once. Each donor supplied approximately 10 milliliters of peripheral blood. Study-wide findings and caveats: Samples with more naive T cells showed higher observed beta diversity.

The sequence came from a man between 18 and 35 years old in good health. Source material: blood.

The CDR3 region is CSVHLPIAETQYF. In DNA form, the CDR3 reads TGCAGCGTTCACCTCCCGATTGCGGAGACCCAGTACTTC. The chain joins TRBV29-1 to TRBJ2-5; D ambiguous. The V end was cut by 5 bases, the J end by 5 bases, with 15 bases between. Germline V gene lookup returns CDR1 SQVTM and CDR2 ANQGSEA. This CDR3 is 13 amino acids long.